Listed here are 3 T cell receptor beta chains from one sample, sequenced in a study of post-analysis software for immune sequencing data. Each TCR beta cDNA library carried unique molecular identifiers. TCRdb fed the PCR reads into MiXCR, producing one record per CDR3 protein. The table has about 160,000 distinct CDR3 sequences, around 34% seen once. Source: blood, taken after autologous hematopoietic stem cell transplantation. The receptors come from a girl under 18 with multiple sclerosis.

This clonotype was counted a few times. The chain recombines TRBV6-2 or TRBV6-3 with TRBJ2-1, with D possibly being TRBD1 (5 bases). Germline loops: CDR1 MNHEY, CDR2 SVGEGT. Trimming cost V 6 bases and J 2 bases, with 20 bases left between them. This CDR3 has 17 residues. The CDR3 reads CASSPNGRGGPYNEQFF. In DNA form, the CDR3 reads TGTGCCAGCAGCCCGAACGGAAGGGGCGGCCCCTACAATGAGCAGTTCTTC.

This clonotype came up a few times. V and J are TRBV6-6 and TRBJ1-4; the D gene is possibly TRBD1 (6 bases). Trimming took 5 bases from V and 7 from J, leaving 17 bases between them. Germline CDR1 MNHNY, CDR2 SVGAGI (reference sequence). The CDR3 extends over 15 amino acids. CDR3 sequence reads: CASSTPGQGGEKLFF. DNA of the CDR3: TGTGCCAGCAGTACCCCGGGACAAGGAGGTGAAAAACTGTTTTTT.

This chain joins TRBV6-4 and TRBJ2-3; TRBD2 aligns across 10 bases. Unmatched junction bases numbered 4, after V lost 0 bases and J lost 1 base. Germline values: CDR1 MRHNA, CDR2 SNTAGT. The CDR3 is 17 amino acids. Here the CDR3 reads CASSDSKSGRGTDTQYF. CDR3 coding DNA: TGTGCCAGCAGTGACTCGAAGAGCGGGAGGGGCACAGATACGCAGTATTTT.